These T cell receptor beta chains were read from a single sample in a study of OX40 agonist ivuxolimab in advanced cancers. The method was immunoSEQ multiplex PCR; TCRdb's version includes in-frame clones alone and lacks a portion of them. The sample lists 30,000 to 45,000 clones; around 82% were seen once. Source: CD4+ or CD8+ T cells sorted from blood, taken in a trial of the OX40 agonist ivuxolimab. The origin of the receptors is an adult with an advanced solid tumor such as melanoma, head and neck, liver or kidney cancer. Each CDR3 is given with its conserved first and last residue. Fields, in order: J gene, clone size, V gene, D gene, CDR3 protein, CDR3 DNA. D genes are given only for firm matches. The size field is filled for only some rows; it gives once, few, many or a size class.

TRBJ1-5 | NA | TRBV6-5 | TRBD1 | CASSQSTGGGQPQHF | TGTGCCAGCAGTCAATCGACAGGGGGTGGTCAGCCCCAGCATTTT
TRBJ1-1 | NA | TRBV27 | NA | CASSLSPPTEAFF | TGTGCCAGCAGTTTATCACCCCCGACTGAAGCTTTCTTT
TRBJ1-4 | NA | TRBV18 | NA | CASSSGRNNEKLFF | TGTGCCAGCTCATCCGGACGGAATAATGAAAAACTGTTTTTT
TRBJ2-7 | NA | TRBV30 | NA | CAWDQGPYEQYF | TGTGCCTGGGACCAAGGGCCCTACGAGCAGTACTTC
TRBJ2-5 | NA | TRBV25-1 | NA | CASKRGAQETQYF | TGTGCCAGCAAAAGGGGGGCCCAAGAGACCCAGTACTTC
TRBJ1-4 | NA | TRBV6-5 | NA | CASSYVPDSNEKLFF | TGTGCCAGCAGTTACGTCCCGGACTCTAATGAAAAACTGTTTTTT
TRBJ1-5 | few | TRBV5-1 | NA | CASSLAGLSNQPQHF | TGCGCCAGCAGCTTGGCAGGGCTTAGCAATCAGCCCCAGCATTTT
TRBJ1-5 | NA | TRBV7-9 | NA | CASSQTDQPQHF | TGTGCCAGCAGCCAGACCGACCAGCCCCAGCATTTT
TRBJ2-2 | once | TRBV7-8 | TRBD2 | CASSLSGGRTGELFF | TGTGCCAGCAGCTTAAGCGGGGGTCGAACCGGGGAGCTGTTTTTT
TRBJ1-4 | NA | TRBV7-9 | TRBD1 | CASSWGQSNEKLFF | TGTGCCAGCAGCTGGGGACAGAGTAATGAAAAACTGTTTTTT
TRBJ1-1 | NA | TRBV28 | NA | CASSLSGSTEAFF | TGTGCCAGCAGTTTATCAGGGAGCACTGAAGCTTTCTTT
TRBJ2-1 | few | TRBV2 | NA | CASSEVKGEQFF | TGTGCCAGCAGTGAAGTAAAGGGCGAGCAGTTCTTC
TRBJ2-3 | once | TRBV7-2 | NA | CASSPIRGLDTQYF | TGTGCCAGCAGCCCCATCCGAGGGTTAGATACGCAGTATTTT
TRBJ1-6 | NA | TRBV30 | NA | CAWSVDSPLHF | TGTGCCTGGAGTGTCGACTCACCCCTCCACTTT
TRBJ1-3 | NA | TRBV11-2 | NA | CASSPLKVGNTIYF | TGTGCCAGCAGCCCCCTTAAAGTTGGAAACACCATATATTTT
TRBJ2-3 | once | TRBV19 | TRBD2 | CASTAGAGGTDTQYF | TGTGCCAGTACTGCGGGAGCGGGGGGCACAGATACGCAGTATTTT
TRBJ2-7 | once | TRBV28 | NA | CASSLSAYEQYF | TGTGCCAGCAGTTTATCGGCCTACGAGCAGTACTTC
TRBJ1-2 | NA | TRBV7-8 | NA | CASSLVTGAQGYTF | TGTGCCAGCAGCTTAGTTACGGGGGCTCAAGGCTACACCTTC
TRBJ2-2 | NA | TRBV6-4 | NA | CASSPPLISYGGELFF | TGTGCCAGCAGCCCACCCCTCATTTCTTACGGCGGGGAGCTGTTTTTT
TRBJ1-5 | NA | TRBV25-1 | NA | CASSSMYSNQPQHF | TGTGCCAGCAGTTCAATGTATAGCAATCAGCCCCAGCATTTT
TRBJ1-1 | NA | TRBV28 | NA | CASSPTGLLEAFF | TGTGCCAGCAGTCCGACAGGTTTGTTGGAAGCTTTCTTT
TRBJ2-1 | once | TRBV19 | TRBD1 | CASSGAGTGENEQFF | TGTGCCAGTAGCGGGGCCGGGACAGGAGAGAATGAGCAGTTCTTC